The 11 T cell receptor beta chains listed next were all sequenced from one sample in a study of neoadjuvant nivolumab and ipilimumab in lung cancer. Sequencing used immunoSEQ multiplex PCR; TCRdb keeps in-frame clones, though not all of them. The data show fewer than 40,000 clones, about 88% seen once. The material sequenced was peripheral blood, taken before neoadjuvant nivolumab, alone or with ipilimumab. These receptors were collected from an adult with non-small cell lung cancer.

The chain employs TRBV28 and TRBJ1-2, with 7 bases identical to TRBD1. The CDR3 runs 16 residues. The V and J ends lost 6 bases and 6 bases, in that order; junction bases with no gene match: 16. CDR1 is MDHEN, CDR2 SYDVKM, per germline. The CDR3 is CASSSQLRGIGNGYTF. The CDR3 DNA reads TGTGCCAGCAGCTCCCAGCTCAGGGGGATAGGGAATGGCTACACCTTC.

This chain joins TRBV6-1 and TRBJ1-5, with 8 bases identical to TRBD1. The CDR3 runs to 17 residues. Losses at the gene ends were 1 base for V and 3 bases for J; bases not matched to a gene: 8. The germline CDR1 and CDR2 sequences are MNHNS and SASEGT. CDR3 nucleotides: TGTGCCAGCAGTGAAGGTGCGTCGGACAGGGTCAATCAGCCCCAGCATTTT. Encoded protein: CASSEGASDRVNQPQHF.

This clone was seen more than once but under ten times. The V and J genes are TRBV10-1 and TRBJ1-2, with 8 bases fitting TRBD1. Germline V lookup: CDR1 WNHNN, CDR2 SYGVQD (reference sequence). This CDR3 spans 13 amino acids. V shed 7 bases and J 4 bases; nucleotides not matched to a gene: 5. The CDR3 sequence: CASTGTGGYGYTF. The CDR3 DNA sequence: TGCGCCAGCACCGGGACAGGCGGCTATGGCTACACCTTC.

V gene TRBV6-1 combines with J gene TRBJ1-5, with 9 nucleotides matching TRBD1. J gave up 4 bases and V 7 bases, and 8 bases lay outside the gene matches. The CDR3 covers 15 residues. Germline values: CDR1 MNHNS, CDR2 SASEGT. The CDR3 DNA reads TGTGCCAGCATCCGGGACAGGGTAAGGAATCAGCCCCAGCATTTT. Translation gives CASIRDRVRNQPQHF.

The V and J genes are TRBV5-1 and TRBJ2-7; weak D call: TRBD1 (6 bases). Germline V gene sequence: CDR1 SGHRS, CDR2 YFSETQ. The CDR3 totals 14 residues. Trimming left V 5 bases short and J 2 bases short, with 14 bases between. The CDR3 DNA reads TGCGCCAGCAGTTTTGAATACAGGGCCTACGAGCAGTACTTC. It specifies CASSFEYRAYEQYF. The variable domain in full, completed from reference TRBV5-1 and TRBJ2-7, reads KAGVTQTPRYLIKTRGQQVTLSCSPISGHRSVSWYQQTPGQGLQFLFEYFSETQRNKGNFPGRFSGRQFSNSRSEMNVSTLELGDSALYLCASSFEYRAYEQYFGPGTRLTVT.

This clone was seen more than once but under ten times. The chain is built from TRBV6-5 and TRBJ2-7, with TRBD2 as a possible D gene (5 bases). The CDR3 extends over 13 amino acids. Trimming shortened V by 5 bases and J by 4 bases, and 12 bases separated the two germline ends. Germline V gene sequence: CDR1 MNHEY, CDR2 SVGAGI. The CDR3 DNA reads as TGTGCCAGCAGTAATGCCCGGGGTTACGAGCAGTACTTC. Its translation is CASSNARGYEQYF.

The V and J genes are TRBV30 and TRBJ2-7; the D gene is possibly TRBD1 (6 bases). V lost 4 bases and J lost 0, with 10 bases in between. Germline lookup yields CDR1 GTSNPN and CDR2 SVGIG (reference sequence). This CDR3 has 13 amino acids. CDR3 amino acids: CAWNSGHSYEQYF. DNA for the CDR3: TGTGCCTGGAATTCGGGACACTCCTACGAGCAGTACTTC.

V is TRBV18 and J is TRBJ1-3; tentatively, D is TRBD1 (6 bases). The CDR3 length is 16 residues. Germline CDR1 is KGHSH and CDR2 is LQKENI. Trimming removed 2 bases at V and 0 bases at J, with 11 bases between. CDR3 nucleotide sequence: TGTGCCAGCTCACCAAGACAGGCGTCCTCTGGAAACACCATATATTTT. Protein sequence: CASSPRQASSGNTIYF.

CDR3 residues: CASSDTGLVGLEPQYF. The CDR3 DNA is TGCGCCAGCAGCGACACAGGATTGGTAGGGTTGGAGCCCCAGTACTTC. The chain is built from TRBV5-1 and TRBJ2-5; perhaps TRBD1 as D (5 bases). The CDR3 covers 16 residues. V shed 4 bases and J shed 9 bases, with 25 bases lying between them. Germline assignment: CDR1 SGHRS and CDR2 YFSETQ. The full variable domain, its missing parts supplied by reference TRBV5-1 and TRBJ2-5, is KAGVTQTPRYLIKTRGQQVTLSCSPISGHRSVSWYQQTPGQGLQFLFEYFSETQRNKGNFPGRFSGRQFSNSRSEMNVSTLELGDSALYLCASSDTGLVGLEPQYFGPGTRLLVL.

The chain carries TRBV6-5 and TRBJ2-5; no clear D. CDR3 length: 14 amino acids. V lost 6 bases, J lost 4 bases, and 15 bases lay in between. The germline V gene has CDR1 MNHEY and CDR2 SVGAGI. The CDR3, as DNA: TGTGCCAGCAGCCCACAGATAGGATCAGAGACCCAGTACTTC. Protein: CASSPQIGSETQYF.

The gene calls are TRBV5-5 and TRBJ2-2, with D unclear. The CDR3 contains 16 residues. Trimming shortened V by 1 base and J by 0 bases, and 10 bases separated the two germline ends. Germline V gene sequence: CDR1 SGHKS, CDR2 YYEKEE (reference sequence). CDR3 sequence (DNA): TGTGCCAGCAGCTTGAATGGCGACGCGAACACCGGGGAGCTGTTTTTT. It is translated as CASSLNGDANTGELFF.